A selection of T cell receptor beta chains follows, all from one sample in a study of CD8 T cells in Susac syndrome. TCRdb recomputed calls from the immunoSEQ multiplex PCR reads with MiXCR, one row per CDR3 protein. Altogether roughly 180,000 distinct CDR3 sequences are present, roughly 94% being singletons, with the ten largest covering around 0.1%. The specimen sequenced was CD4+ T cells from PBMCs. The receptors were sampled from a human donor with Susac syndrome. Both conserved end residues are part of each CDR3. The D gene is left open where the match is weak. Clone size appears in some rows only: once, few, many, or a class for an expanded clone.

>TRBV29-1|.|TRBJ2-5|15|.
CSVEEGAGAQETQYF
TGCAGCGTTGAAGAAGGTGCAGGGGCACAAGAGACCCAGTACTTC
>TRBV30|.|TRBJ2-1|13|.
CAWSDSRWGEQFF
TGTGCCTGGAGTGACTCGCGTTGGGGCGAGCAGTTCTTC
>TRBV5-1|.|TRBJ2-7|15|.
CASSSRTDPTYEQYF
TGCGCCAGCAGCTCCCGGACGGATCCAACCTACGAGCAGTACTTC
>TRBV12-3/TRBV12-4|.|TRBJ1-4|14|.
CASSFGIRNEKLFF
TGTGCCAGCAGTTTCGGGATTCGTAATGAAAAACTGTTTTTT
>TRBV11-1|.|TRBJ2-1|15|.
CASSLMAGPYNEQFF
TGTGCCAGCAGCTTAATGGCGGGGCCTTACAATGAGCAGTTCTTC
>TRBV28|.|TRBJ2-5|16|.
CASSPRAGSEGETQYF
TGTGCCAGCAGTCCCAGGGCCGGCTCAGAAGGAGAGACCCAGTACTTC
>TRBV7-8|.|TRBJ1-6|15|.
CASSPDSSYNSPLHF
TGTGCCAGCAGTCCGGACAGCTCCTATAATTCACCCCTCCACTTT
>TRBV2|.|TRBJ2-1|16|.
CASSWGLGDWINEQFF
TGTGCCAGCAGCTGGGGTTTGGGGGACTGGATCAATGAGCAGTTCTTC
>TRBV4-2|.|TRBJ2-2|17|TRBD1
CASSQTGTGVITGELFF
TGTGCCAGCAGCCAAACCGGGACAGGGGTAATTACCGGGGAGCTGTTTTTT
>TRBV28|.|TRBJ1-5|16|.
CASSSPGRGGNQPQHF
TGTGCCAGCAGTTCCCCGGGCAGGGGAGGCAATCAGCCCCAGCATTTT
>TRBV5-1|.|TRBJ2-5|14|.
CASSPMTDQETQYF
TGCGCCAGCAGCCCCATGACAGACCAAGAGACCCAGTACTTC
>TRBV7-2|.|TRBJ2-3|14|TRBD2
CASSIGGAQDTQYF
TGTGCCAGCAGCATCGGGGGGGCCCAAGATACGCAGTATTTT
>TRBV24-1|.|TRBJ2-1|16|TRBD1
CATSDRRQGAYSEQFF
TGTGCCACCAGTGACCGGAGACAGGGGGCGTATAGTGAGCAGTTCTTC
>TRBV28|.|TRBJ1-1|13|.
CASRPDRNTEAFF
TGTGCCAGCAGACCAGACAGGAACACTGAAGCTTTCTTT
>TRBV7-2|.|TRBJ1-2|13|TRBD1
CASSLAGQTSYTF
TGTGCCAGCAGCTTAGCGGGACAGACCAGCTACACCTTC
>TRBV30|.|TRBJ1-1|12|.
CAWIDRLSRAFF
TGTGCCTGGATCGACAGGCTGAGTCGGGCTTTCTTT
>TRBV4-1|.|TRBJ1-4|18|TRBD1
CASSQDPTGTGGSEKLFF
TGCGCCAGCAGCCAAGATCCAACCGGGACAGGGGGCAGTGAAAAACTGTTTTTT
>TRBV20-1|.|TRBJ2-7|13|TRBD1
CSAPPPGGNEQYF
TGCAGTGCTCCCCCCCCAGGGGGAAACGAGCAGTACTTC
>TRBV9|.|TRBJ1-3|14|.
CASSEVQEGNTIYF
TGTGCCAGCAGCGAGGTCCAGGAGGGAAACACCATATATTTT
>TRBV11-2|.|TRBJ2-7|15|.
CASSLDPGRIYEQYF
TGTGCCAGCAGCTTAGATCCCGGCAGGATCTACGAGCAGTACTTC
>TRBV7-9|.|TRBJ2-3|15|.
CASSRAGLRTDTQYF
TGTGCCAGCAGTCGTGCGGGACTTAGGACAGATACGCAGTATTTT
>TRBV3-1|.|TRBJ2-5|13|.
CASSQLREGFQYF
TGTGCCAGCAGCCAACTTAGAGAGGGATTTCAGTACTTC
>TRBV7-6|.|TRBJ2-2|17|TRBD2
CASRLEAGGSNTGELFF
TGTGCCAGCAGACTAGAGGCGGGGGGGTCGAACACCGGGGAGCTGTTTTTT
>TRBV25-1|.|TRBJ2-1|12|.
CASDQQGLTRFF
TGTGCCAGTGACCAACAGGGACTAACGAGGTTCTTC
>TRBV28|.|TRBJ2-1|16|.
CASSFGGTGGHNEQFF
TGTGCCAGCAGTTTCGGCGGGACTGGGGGGCACAATGAGCAGTTCTTC
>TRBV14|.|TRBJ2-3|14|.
CASSPDDYTDTQYF
TGTGCCAGCAGCCCAGACGACTACACAGATACGCAGTATTTT
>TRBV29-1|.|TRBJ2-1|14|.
CSGRPGGPYNEQFF
TGCAGCGGCAGACCGGGGGGCCCCTACAATGAGCAGTTCTTC
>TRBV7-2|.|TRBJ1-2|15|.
CASSFTGAPNYGYTF
TGTGCCAGCAGCTTTACGGGGGCCCCTAACTATGGCTACACCTTC
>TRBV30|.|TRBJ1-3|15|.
CAWSVPVTAGNTIYF
TGTGCCTGGAGTGTACCCGTCACTGCGGGAAACACCATATATTTT
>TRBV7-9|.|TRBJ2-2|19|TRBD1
CASRFRDRGPILNTGELFF
TGTGCCAGCAGGTTCCGGGACAGGGGGCCGATTTTGAACACCGGGGAGCTGTTTTTT
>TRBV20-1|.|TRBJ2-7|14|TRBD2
CSASLAGDTYEQYF
TGCAGTGCGTCACTAGCGGGAGACACCTACGAGCAGTACTTC
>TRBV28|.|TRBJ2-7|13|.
CASSLVQDYEQYF
TGTGCCAGCAGTTTAGTACAGGACTACGAGCAGTACTTC
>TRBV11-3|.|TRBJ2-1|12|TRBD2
CASSYDGGEQFF
TGTGCCAGCAGTTACGACGGGGGGGAGCAGTTCTTC
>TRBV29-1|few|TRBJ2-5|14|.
CSTSSETRGETQYF
TGCAGCACCTCTAGCGAAACACGGGGGGAGACCCAGTACTTC
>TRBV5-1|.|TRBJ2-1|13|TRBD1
CASRRDRYNEQFF
TGCGCCAGCAGGCGGGACAGGTACAATGAGCAGTTCTTC
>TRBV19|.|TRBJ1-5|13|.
CASRQGPGQPQHF
TGTGCCAGTAGACAGGGTCCGGGTCAGCCCCAGCATTTT
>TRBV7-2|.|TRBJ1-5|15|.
CASSLVLERYQPQHF
TGTGCCAGCAGCTTAGTTTTGGAGCGATATCAGCCCCAGCATTTT
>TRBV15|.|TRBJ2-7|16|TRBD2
CATSSLLADNPYEQYF
TGTGCCACCAGCAGTTTACTAGCGGACAACCCCTACGAGCAGTACTTC
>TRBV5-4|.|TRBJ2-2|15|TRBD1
CASSSGTGRGGELFF
TGTGCCAGCAGCTCCGGGACAGGGAGGGGCGGGGAGCTGTTTTTT
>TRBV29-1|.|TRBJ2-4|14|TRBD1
CSVMGQGSVNIQYF
TGCAGCGTGATGGGACAGGGGTCTGTGAACATTCAGTACTTC
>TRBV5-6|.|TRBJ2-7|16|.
CASSSPPGHTLREQYF
TGTGCCAGCAGCTCTCCCCCGGGACACACCCTACGAGAGCAGTACTTC
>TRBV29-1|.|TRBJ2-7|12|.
CSVSSAHYEQYF
TGCAGCGTTTCAAGCGCGCACTACGAGCAGTACTTC
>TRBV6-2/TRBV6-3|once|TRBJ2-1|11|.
CASSGANEQFF
TGTGCCAGCAGTGGGGCAAATGAGCAGTTCTTC
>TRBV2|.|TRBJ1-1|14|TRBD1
CASGKGAMNTEAFF
TGTGCCAGCGGAAAGGGGGCAATGAACACTGAAGCTTTCTTT
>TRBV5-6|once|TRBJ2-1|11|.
CASSLGREQFF
TGTGCCAGCAGCCTAGGGCGCGAGCAGTTCTTC
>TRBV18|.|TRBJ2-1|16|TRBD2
CASSPQSSGTGNEQFF
TGTGCCAGCTCACCACAGTCTAGCGGGACTGGCAATGAGCAGTTCTTC
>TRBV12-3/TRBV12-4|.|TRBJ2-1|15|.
CASSFRRSSYNEQFF
TGTGCCAGCAGTTTTCGGAGGAGCTCCTACAATGAGCAGTTCTTC
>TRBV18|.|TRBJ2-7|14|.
CASSRGTALYEQYF
TGTGCCAGCTCACGCGGGACAGCGCTCTACGAGCAGTACTTC
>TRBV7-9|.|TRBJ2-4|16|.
CASSLAPGLAKNIQYF
TGTGCCAGCAGCTTAGCGCCTGGTCTAGCCAAAAACATTCAGTACTTC
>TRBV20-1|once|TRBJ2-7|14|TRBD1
CSAPSRGQGNEQYF
TGCAGTGCCCCATCTAGGGGACAGGGCAACGAGCAGTACTTC
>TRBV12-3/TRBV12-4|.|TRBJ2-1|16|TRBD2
CASSSLGGSSYNEQFF
TGTGCCAGCAGTTCCCTCGGGGGGAGCTCCTACAATGAGCAGTTCTTC
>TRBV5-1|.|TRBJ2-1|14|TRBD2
CASRPGLVVGEQFF
TGCGCCAGCAGGCCAGGACTAGTGGTCGGTGAGCAGTTCTTC
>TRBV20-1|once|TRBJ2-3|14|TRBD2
CSAITSGSADTQYF
TGCAGTGCCATTACTAGCGGGAGCGCAGATACGCAGTATTTT
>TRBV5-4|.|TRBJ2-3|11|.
CASSLGGTQYF
TGTGCCAGCAGCTTGGGGGGTACGCAGTATTTT
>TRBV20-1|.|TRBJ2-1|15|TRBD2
CSAPRLAPYYNEQFF
TGCAGTGCTCCCCGACTAGCGCCTTACTACAATGAGCAGTTCTTC
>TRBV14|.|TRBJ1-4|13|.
CASSRGLNEKLFF
TGTGCCAGCAGCCGAGGGCTTAATGAAAAACTGTTTTTT
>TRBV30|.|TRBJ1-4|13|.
CAWSWGRGEKLFF
TGTGCCTGGAGTTGGGGGAGAGGAGAAAAACTGTTTTTT
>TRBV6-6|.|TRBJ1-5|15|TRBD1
CASSLRTGGGQPQHF
TGTGCCAGCAGCCTCAGGACAGGGGGTGGTCAGCCCCAGCATTTT
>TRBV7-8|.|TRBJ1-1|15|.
CASSLASGGLAEAFF
TGTGCCAGCAGCTTAGCGTCGGGGGGCCTTGCTGAAGCTTTCTTT